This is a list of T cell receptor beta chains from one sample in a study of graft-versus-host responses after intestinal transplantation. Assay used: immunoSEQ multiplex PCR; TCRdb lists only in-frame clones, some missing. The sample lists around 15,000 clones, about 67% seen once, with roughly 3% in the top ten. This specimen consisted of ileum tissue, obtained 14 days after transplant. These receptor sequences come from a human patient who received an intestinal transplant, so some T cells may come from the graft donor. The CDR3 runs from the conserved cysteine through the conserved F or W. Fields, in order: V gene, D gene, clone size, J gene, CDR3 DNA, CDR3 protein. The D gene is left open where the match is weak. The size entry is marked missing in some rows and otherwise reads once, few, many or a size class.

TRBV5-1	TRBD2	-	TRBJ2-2	TGCGCCAGCAGCTTGGTGCGGGGGGCCAACACCGGGGAGCTGTTTTTT	CASSLVRGANTGELFF
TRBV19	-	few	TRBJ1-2	TGTGCCAGTAGCCCGAGGGGCGGTAGGACGACGTTGGGATACACCTTC	CASSPRGGRTTLGYTF
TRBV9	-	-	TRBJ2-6	TGTGCCAGCAGCGTATCCTCGTCTGGGGCCAACGTCCTGACTTTC	CASSVSSSGANVLTF
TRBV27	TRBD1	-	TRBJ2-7	TGTGCCAGCAGCTTTAACAGGGGGACGTACGAGCAGTACTTC	CASSFNRGTYEQYF
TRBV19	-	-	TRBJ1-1	TGTGCCAGTAGTCGGACAGTGACTGAAGCTTTCTTT	CASSRTVTEAFF
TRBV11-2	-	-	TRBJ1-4	TGTGCCAGCAGCTTAGAGGGGGGTGGTGAAAAACTGTTTTTT	CASSLEGGGEKLFF
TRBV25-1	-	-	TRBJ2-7	TGTGCCACCGCAGACAGGTCCCTCGAGCAGTACTTC	CATADRSLEQYF
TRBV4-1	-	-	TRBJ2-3	TGCGCCAGCAGCCAATCTCCCAGCGCCGAAGTATATACGCAGTATTTT	CASSQSPSAEVYTQYF
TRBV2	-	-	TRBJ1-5	TGTGCCAGCAGTGAAGCGCTTAGCTCGGAAGACCTCAATCAGCCCCAGCATTTT	CASSEALSSEDLNQPQHF
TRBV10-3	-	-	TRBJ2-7	TGTGCCATCAGTGAGGGGGCCTACGAGCAGTACTTC	CAISEGAYEQYF
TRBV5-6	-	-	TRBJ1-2	TGTGCCAGCAGCCCACAGGGATCCGGCTATGGCTACACCTTC	CASSPQGSGYGYTF
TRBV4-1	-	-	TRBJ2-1	TGCGCCAGCAGCCAAGTAAACAATGAGCAGTTCTTC	CASSQVNNEQFF
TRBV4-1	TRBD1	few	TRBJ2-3	TGCGCCAGCAGGCCCACAGGGGGCACAGATACGCAGTATTTT	CASRPTGGTDTQYF
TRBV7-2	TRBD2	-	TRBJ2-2	TGTGCCAGCAGCTCCACCTCACTAGCGGGAGGTTACACCGGGGAGCTGTTTTTT	CASSSTSLAGGYTGELFF
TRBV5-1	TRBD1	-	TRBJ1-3	TGCGCCAGCAGCCGGACAGGGGCTGGAAACACCATATATTTT	CASSRTGAGNTIYF
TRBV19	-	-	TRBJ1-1	TGTGCCAGTAGTATAGGACACCAGAACACTGAAGCTTTCTTT	CASSIGHQNTEAFF
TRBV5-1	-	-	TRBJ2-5	TGCGCCAGCAGCTTGCAGGGTGGCCGAGAGACCCAGTACTTC	CASSLQGGRETQYF
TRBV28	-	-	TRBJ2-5	TGTGCCAGCAGTGCCTATGAGACCCAGTACTTC	CASSAYETQYF
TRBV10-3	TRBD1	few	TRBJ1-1	TGTGCCATCAGTGAACCAGGGGGCGCGGAAGCTTTCTTT	CAISEPGGAEAFF
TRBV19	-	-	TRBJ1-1	TGTGCCAGTAGTAAGGGTGTGGACACTGAAGCTTTCTTT	CASSKGVDTEAFF
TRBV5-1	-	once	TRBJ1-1	TGCGCCAGCAGCTCTATACCGGGCACTGAAGCTTTCTTT	CASSSIPGTEAFF
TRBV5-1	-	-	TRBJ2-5	TGCGCCAGCAGCTTGGGGATCGGGGGGCTACAAGAGACCCAGTACTTC	CASSLGIGGLQETQYF
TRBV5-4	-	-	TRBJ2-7	TGTGCCAGCAGCTTCTCCTACGAGCAGTACTTC	CASSFSYEQYF
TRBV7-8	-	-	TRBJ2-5	TGTGCCAGCAGCCCACTAACTACCCAAGAGACCCAGTACTTC	CASSPLTTQETQYF
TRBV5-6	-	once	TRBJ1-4	TGTGCCAGCAGCTTCAAGGGGTGGGCAACTAATGAAAAACTGTTTTTT	CASSFKGWATNEKLFF
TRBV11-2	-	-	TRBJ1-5	TGTGCCAGCAGCCAGACCCCGGCATTTCAGCCCCAGCATTTT	CASSQTPAFQPQHF
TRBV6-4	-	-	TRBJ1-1	TGTGCCAGCAGTGTGGGGGGAGTGGACACTGAAGCTTTCTTT	CASSVGGVDTEAFF
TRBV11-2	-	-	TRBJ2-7	TGTGCCAGCAGCTTAAATTGGTACGGGGCCAGCTCCTACGAGCAGTACTTC	CASSLNWYGASSYEQYF
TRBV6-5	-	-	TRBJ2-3	TGTGCCAGCAGTTACGACTGGGGGACAGATACGCAGTATTTT	CASSYDWGTDTQYF
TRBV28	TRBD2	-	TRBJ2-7	TGTGCCACCTGGGGGCCGCCCGGGGTGGAGCGGGAGGGCAACGGTCCCTACGAGCAGTACTTC	CATWGPPGVEREGNGPYEQYF
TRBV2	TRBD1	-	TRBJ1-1	TGTGCCAGCATGCTCATTAAGGGACAGACTGAAGCTTTCTTT	CASMLIKGQTEAFF
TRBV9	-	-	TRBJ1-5	TGTGCCAGCAGCCCCCCAAGGGGCGGAGCCCACGAAAGAGGCAATCAGCCCCAGCATTTT	CASSPPRGGAHERGNQPQHF
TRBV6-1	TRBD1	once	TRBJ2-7	TGTGCCATCCTCAGGGGGAACTACGAGCAGTACTTC	CAILRGNYEQYF
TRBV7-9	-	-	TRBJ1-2	TGTGCCAGCAGCTTAGGGACAACCTCTAACTATGGCTACACCTTC	CASSLGTTSNYGYTF
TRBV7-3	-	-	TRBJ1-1	TGTGCCAGCAGCTTGACAGTGAACACTGAAGCTTTCTTT	CASSLTVNTEAFF
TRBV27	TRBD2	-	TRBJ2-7	TGTGCCAGCAGTGGGCCCCTCCCGGGACTAGCGGGAGTACCCTACGAGCAGTACTTC	CASSGPLPGLAGVPYEQYF
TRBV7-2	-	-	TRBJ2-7	TGTGCCAGCAGCTTGCGAGGGAACGAGCAGTACTTC	CASSLRGNEQYF
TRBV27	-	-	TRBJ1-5	TGTGCCAGCAGTTTCCTTGGTAGCAATCAGCCCCAGCATTTT	CASSFLGSNQPQHF
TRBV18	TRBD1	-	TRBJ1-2	TGTGCCAGCTCACCACTGATTGGACAGGGGACGGGCTACACCTTC	CASSPLIGQGTGYTF
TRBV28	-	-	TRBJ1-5	TGTGCCAGCAGTTTTGGGGGGGCACGCAATCAGCCCCAGCATTTT	CASSFGGARNQPQHF
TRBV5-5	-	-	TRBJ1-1	TGTGCCAGCAGCCCAGGTGCAGGGGAGGGCACTGAAGCTTTCTTT	CASSPGAGEGTEAFF
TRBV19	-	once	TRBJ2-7	TGTGCCAGTGGCACCGGCGGGACTCACTCCTACGAGCAGTACTTC	CASGTGGTHSYEQYF
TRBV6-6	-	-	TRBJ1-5	TGTGCCAGCAGTTACTCGAGGGGCGGACAGCCCCAGCATTTT	CASSYSRGGQPQHF
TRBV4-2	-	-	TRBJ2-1	TGTGCCAGCAGCCAAGCGAGGGGAGAATACAATGAGCAGTTCTTC	CASSQARGEYNEQFF
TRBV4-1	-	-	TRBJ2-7	TGCGCCAGCAGCCTCCCGGGACGATCATACGAGCAGTACTTC	CASSLPGRSYEQYF
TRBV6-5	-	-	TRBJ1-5	TGTGCCAGCAGTTTCTCGGCAGGGATGAATCAGCCCCAGCATTTT	CASSFSAGMNQPQHF
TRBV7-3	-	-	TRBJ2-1	TGTGCCAGCAGCCCAGGGAACGACCTTTACAATGAGCAGTTCTTC	CASSPGNDLYNEQFF
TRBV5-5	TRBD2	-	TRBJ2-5	TGTGCCAGCAGCTACCGACTAGCGGGTAAAGAGACCCAGTACTTC	CASSYRLAGKETQYF
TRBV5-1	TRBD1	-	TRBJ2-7	TGCGCCAGCAGCTTGATGCCAGGGGGCTCCTACGAGCAGTACTTC	CASSLMPGGSYEQYF
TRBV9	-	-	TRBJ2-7	TGTGCCAGCAGCGTAACTAGCTCCCACGAGCAGTACTTC	CASSVTSSHEQYF
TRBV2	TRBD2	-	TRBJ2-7	TGTGCCAGCAGGGAGGCGGGAGGAGCCTACGAGCAGTACTTC	CASREAGGAYEQYF
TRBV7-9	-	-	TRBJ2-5	TGTGCCAGCAGCCCTCGACTGGAAGAGACCCAGTACTTC	CASSPRLEETQYF
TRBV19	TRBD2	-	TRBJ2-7	TGTGCCAGTAGCCCCGGGACTAGCGGATACGAGCAGTACTTC	CASSPGTSGYEQYF
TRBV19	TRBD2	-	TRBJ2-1	TGTGCCAGTAGTATCGGCCTAGCGGGAGGGAATGAGCAGTTCTTC	CASSIGLAGGNEQFF
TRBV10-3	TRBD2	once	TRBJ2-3	TGTGCCATCAGTGAGTCGCTAGCGGCTAGCACAGATACGCAGTATTTT	CAISESLAASTDTQYF
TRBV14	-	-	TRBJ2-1	TGTGCCAGCAGCCAAGAGAGGTTTGAGCAGTTCTTC	CASSQERFEQFF
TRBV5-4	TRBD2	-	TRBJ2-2	TGTGCCAGCAGCTTGGTTGTTAGCGGGAGTGGGGCGAACACCGGGGAGCTGTTTTTT	CASSLVVSGSGANTGELFF